This TCR beta chain came from a study of cytomegalovirus exposure and HLA in healthy donors. The PCR contained 60 Vbeta and 13 Jbeta primers. Profiled with immunoSEQ multiplex PCR; TCRdb holds only in-frame clones, not every one. The sample consists of 110,000 or so clones, roughly two thirds of them appearing once. Trimming removed 6 bases from V and 4 bases from J, with 10 bases in between. CDR1 is MNHNS, CDR2 SASEGT, per germline. This CDR3 has 13 residues. On this clone: What it recognizes is unknown.

General observations from the study: A later analysis appeared to link common viral pathogens to several of the most significant clusters. Reports indicate that TCR beta sequences accurately predicted the HLA-A and HLA-B alleles of most subjects.

The receptor was derived from a man aged 18 to 30 in good health and CMV-seropositive. The chain couples TRBV6-1 to TRBJ1-5, with D maybe TRBD1 (5 bases). Sequencing was carried out using PBMCs. The CDR3 region is CASRDQGNQPQHF. DNA of the CDR3: TGTGCCAGCAGGGACCAGGGTAATCAGCCCCAGCATTTT.